This T cell receptor beta chain was obtained from a study of T cell responses to AZD1222 COVID-19 vaccine (dated by TCRdb to the early 2020s). In the study overall: AZD1222 recipients with second doses at about 4 weeks or about 12 weeks were pooled, because spike-specific TCR depth and breadth did not differ between schedules. TCR sequencing covered 230 to 250 trial participants: around 210 given two doses of AZD1222 and around 26 given two doses of MenACWY control vaccine. Enrollment into the trials was organized by age into subgroups of 18-55, 56-69 and 70-plus years, and those subgroups contained roughly 150, 30 and 60 TCR-sequenced participants, respectively. Broad study findings and their caveats: Because no day 14 peak-response samples were available, the repertoires could be characterized only after the peak T cell response. Epitopes outside the regions mutated in the B.1.351 and B.1.1.7 variants were reportedly recognized by nearly half of the unique spike-specific TCRs. The 56-69-year group was small, and its depth increase did not reach significance, likely because of low power. Conclusions about previously exposed vaccinees are limited because only six or seven AZD1222 recipients were SARS-CoV-2 seropositive at baseline. A significant rise in spike-specific TCR breadth and depth was observed after two AZD1222 doses relative to day 0 and relative to MenACWY recipients. The vaccine-associated CD4 TCRs covered the entire spike protein, and the dominant responses fell in regions 160-218 and 743-854. Most participants were white British and females outnumbered males, and the authors suggested that clonal diversity may have been underestimated.

The CDR3 regions of human TCRbeta chains were analyzed by immunosequencing. The authors' pipeline ran thus. Repertoire TCRs were checked for matches against a reference library of SARS-CoV-2-specific TCRs that had been generated using the MIRA antigen-specificity platform. Breadth was defined as the fraction of unique TCRs that were SARS-CoV-2-associated. Depth was defined as the fraction of total T cells that were SARS-CoV-2-associated. Using the MIRA data, every spike-specific TCR was mapped to the spike region that the TCR reacted to and assigned to either a CD4 or a CD8 class. Log10-transformed breadth and depth values were compared by one-way ANOVA with Sidak's multiple comparisons tests. The table was pulled from immuneACCESS by TCRdb, which kept in-frame rearrangements only. Such tables lose some clones; where checked, under half of the loss comes from unresolved V genes, and the rest has no known cause. From that table come the V and J calls and clone size; the DNA was used to work out D and trimming. The sample yields about 92,000 clones; roughly 88% were counted once. The leading ten clones occupy less than 3.5% of the sample.

The CDR1 and CDR2 encoded by the germline V gene are SGHAT and FQNNGV. The CDR3 measures 16 amino acids from cysteine to phenylalanine. This entry keeps only the CDR3 DNA: 48 bases, framed from base 1. V sheds 5 bases and J sheds 3 bases, leaving 20 bases between their ends. This sample's time point label indicates: baseline before first vaccination. Samples from vaccinated people were obtained from the UK trials COV001 and COV002, which included a single-blind randomized controlled phase 2/3 trial of AZD1222 (ChAdOx1 nCoV-19) in healthy adults. For TCRbeta chain sequencing, PBMC samples were collected from trial participants at day 0 and at day 28 after the second dose. Remarks on this clone: Its antigen is not yet known. Per-base quality was not reported, and no clone a single base away is much larger than it.

This receptor was taken from an adult in good health. The rearrangement joined TRBV11-2 to TRBJ2-7; the D segment is perhaps TRBD1 or TRBD2, each sharing 6 matched bases. Sequences were derived from peripheral blood, sampled on day 0 of AZD1222 vaccination. The nucleotides read TGTGCCAGCAGCGCTCTGAGGGGGGCGGTCGGCTACGAGCAGTACTTC. Translated, it gives CASSALRGAVGYEQYF.